Here is one T cell receptor beta chain with its context. This entry belongs to a study of blood T cell repertoires in COVID-19. Original data processing: Amplification of reference gene primers provided the estimated nucleated cell counts. TCRdb keeps only in-frame clones here, not all; method: immunoSEQ multiplex PCR. The V and J calls and clone size are taken from that table; D and trimming were inferred from the DNA. In the table there are some 200,000 clones, 75% to 90% of which are singletons. Between the trimmed V and J ends, which lost 4 bases and 4 bases, there was a span of 15 bases. The CDR3 has 15 amino acids. The V gene's germline CDR1 is SGDLS and CDR2 YYNGEE. Cohort 3 donors were reported recovered after two negative PCRs, clearance, or symptom resolution.

This TCR was sampled from a man aged 40-49 years who had recovered from COVID-19. This chain joins TRBV9 and TRBJ2-1; D may be TRBD2 (5 bases). The specimen sequenced was PBMCs or T cells enriched from blood (not recorded which). In DNA form, the CDR3 reads TGTGCCAGCAGCCCCTGGGGAGAAACATACAATGAGCAGTTCTTC. It yields the protein CASSPWGETYNEQFF.